The entry below gives a single TCR beta chain sequence along with its context. The specificity of this receptor is unknown. No clone much larger than this one lies a single base away; base qualities are absent. Fluorescence-activated cell sorting was used to isolate naive CD4 T cells, defined as CD45RO-negative and CD62L-positive, from PBMCs. From each donor, 40 to 55 ml of fresh peripheral blood was taken, and Ficoll density centrifugation was then used to isolate PBMCs. All samples were sorted on a FACSAria III instrument and reached purity above 95%. The QIAGEN blood and tissue kit was used to extract genomic DNA from the sorted cells, and that DNA was then quantified on a NanoDrop 1000. The immunoSEQ platform deep sequenced and quantified TCR alpha and beta chains by multiplex PCR of genomic DNA. The paper's processing steps were these. TCR sequences were annotated using IMGT gene and region definitions. Out-of-frame rearrangements served as a stand-in for the preselection repertoire and were compared with in-frame clonotypes. To estimate repertoire size, the study used the iCHAO1 estimator that comes with the immunoSEQ platform. A Gini index, which is based on the Lorenz curve, was applied to in-frame amino acid clonotypes to measure clonal inequality. Shared clonotypes were counted with the intersect function of the R package tcR, and similarity was scored with the Jaccard index. The R prcomp function was used without normalization to run principal component analysis of V, J and V-J usage frequencies. TCRdb holds this immuneACCESS table with in-frame rearrangements only. Some clones are missing; in checked studies, unresolved V genes explain under half, and the rest has no known cause. Clone size and the V and J calls come from that table; the DNA yielded D and trimming. This sample gives 60,000 to 95,000 clones in total; roughly 90% of them show up just once. The ten largest clones capture around 0.15% of the sample.

The data were obtained in a study of human versus mouse CDR3 diversity and MHC coevolution (dated by TCRdb to the late 2010s). Looking at the study overall: The immunoSEQ assay was reported to detect one in 200,000 T cells and to minimize multiplex PCR amplification bias. Human naive CD4 T cell repertoires were used as a reference for TCR selection on multiple MHC II alleles and were compared with human-TCR-locus transgenic mice carrying single MHC II. Valid reads per sample ranged from roughly 5.5 x 10^6 to 1.8 x 10^7 across mouse and human samples. Three healthy volunteer blood donors made up the human cohort, with one aged 30 to 39, one aged 40 to 50 and one aged 60 to 69 at collection.

Results the study describes overall, beyond this receptor: Because human T cells were selected on more than five MHC II alleles, repertoire diversity was not considered directly comparable between humans and mice. According to iCHAO1 estimates, humans had the largest TCR beta repertoire, 1.5 million to 2 million clonotypes, which was attributed likely to selection by multiple MHC II molecules. On average, more CDR3 deletions and insertions were observed in humans than in mice, indicating greater exonuclease and TdT activity. Among all compared groups, most of the three human donors had the lowest clonal inequality scores.

The TCR originated in a person aged 30-70 years in good health. Specimen: naive CD4+ T cells from blood. The cell subset or site label on this specimen signifies: CD45RO-negative CD62L-positive naive CD4 T cells.

Read as DNA, the sequence is TGCGCCAGCAGCCAAGTCATCCCTCTCCTACTGGGCCCCTCGGGAAACTATGGCTACACCTTC. Its protein product is CASSQVIPLLLGPSGNYGYTF. The rearranged segments are TRBV4-1 and TRBJ1-2; the D gene remains uncertain. The CDR3 runs 21 residues from the cysteine to the phenylalanine. Just CDR3 DNA is preserved here, 63 bases in frame from base 1. The junction carries 29 bases between V and J, which are trimmed by 1 base and 2 bases respectively. The germline V gene supplies CDR1 MGHRA and CDR2 YSYEKL.